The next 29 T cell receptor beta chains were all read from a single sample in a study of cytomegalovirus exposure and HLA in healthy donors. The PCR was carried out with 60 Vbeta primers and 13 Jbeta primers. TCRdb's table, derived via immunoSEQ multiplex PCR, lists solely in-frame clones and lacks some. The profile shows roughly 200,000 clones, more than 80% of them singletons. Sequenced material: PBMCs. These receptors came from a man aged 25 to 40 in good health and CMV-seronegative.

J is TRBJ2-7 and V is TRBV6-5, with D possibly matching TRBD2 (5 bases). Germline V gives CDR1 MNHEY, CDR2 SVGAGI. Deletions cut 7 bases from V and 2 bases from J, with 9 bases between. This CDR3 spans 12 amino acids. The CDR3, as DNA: TGTGCCAGCAAGGACTCAACCTACGAGCAGTACTTC. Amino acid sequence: CASKDSTYEQYF.

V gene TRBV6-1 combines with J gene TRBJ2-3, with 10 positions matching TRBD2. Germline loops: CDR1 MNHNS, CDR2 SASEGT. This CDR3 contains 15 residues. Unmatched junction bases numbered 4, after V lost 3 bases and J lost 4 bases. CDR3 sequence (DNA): TGTGCCAGCAGTGAGCTAGCGGGGGTTGCAGATACGCAGTATTTT. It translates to CASSELAGVADTQYF.

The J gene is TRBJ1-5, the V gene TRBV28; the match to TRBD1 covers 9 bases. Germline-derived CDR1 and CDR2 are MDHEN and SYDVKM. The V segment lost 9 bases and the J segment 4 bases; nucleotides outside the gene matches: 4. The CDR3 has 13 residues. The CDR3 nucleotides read TGTGCCAGTGGGACAGGGAGAAATCAGCCCCAGCATTTT. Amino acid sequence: CASGTGRNQPQHF.

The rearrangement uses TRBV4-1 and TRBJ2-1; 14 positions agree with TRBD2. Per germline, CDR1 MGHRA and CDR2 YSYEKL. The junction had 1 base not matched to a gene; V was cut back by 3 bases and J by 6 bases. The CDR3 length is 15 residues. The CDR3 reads CASSHGLAGGNEQFF. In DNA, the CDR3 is TGCGCCAGCAGCCACGGACTAGCGGGGGGCAATGAGCAGTTCTTC.

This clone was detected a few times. The CDR3 DNA reads TGTGCCAGCAGCGGACAGGGACATAGCAATCAGCCCCAGCATTTT. Protein product: CASSGQGHSNQPQHF. This rearrangement joins TRBV2 to TRBJ1-5; TRBD1 matches 8 bases. This CDR3 comprises 15 residues. The ends lost 6 bases at V and 0 bases at J; junction bases unmatched: 4. The germline CDR1 and CDR2 sequences are SNHLY and FYNNEI.

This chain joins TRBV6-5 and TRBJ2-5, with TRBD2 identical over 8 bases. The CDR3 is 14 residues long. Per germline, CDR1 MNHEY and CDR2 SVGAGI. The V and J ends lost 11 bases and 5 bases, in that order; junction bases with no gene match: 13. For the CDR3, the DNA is TGTGCCGCCCAGGCGGGGGGCTGGGAGGAGACCCAGTACTTC. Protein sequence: CAAQAGGWEETQYF.

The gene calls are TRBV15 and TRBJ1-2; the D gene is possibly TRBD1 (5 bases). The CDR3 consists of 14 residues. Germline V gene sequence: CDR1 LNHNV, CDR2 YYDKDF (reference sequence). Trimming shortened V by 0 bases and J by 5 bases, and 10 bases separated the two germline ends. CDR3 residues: CATSRDRAGYGYTF. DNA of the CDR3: TGTGCCACCAGCAGAGATAGGGCAGGGTATGGCTACACCTTC.

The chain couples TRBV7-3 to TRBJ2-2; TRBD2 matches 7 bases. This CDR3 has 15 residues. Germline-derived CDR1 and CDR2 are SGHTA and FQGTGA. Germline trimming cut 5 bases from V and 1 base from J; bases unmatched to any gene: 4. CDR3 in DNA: TGTGCCAGCAGCCCTAGCGGACGGAACACCGGGGAGCTGTTTTTT. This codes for CASSPSGRNTGELFF.

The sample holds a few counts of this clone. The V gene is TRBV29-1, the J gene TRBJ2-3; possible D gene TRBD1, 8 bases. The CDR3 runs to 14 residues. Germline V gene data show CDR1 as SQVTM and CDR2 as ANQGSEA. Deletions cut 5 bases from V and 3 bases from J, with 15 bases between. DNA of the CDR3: TGCAGCGTTAGTGACAGGGGAGGGACAGATACGCAGTATTTT. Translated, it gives CSVSDRGGTDTQYF.

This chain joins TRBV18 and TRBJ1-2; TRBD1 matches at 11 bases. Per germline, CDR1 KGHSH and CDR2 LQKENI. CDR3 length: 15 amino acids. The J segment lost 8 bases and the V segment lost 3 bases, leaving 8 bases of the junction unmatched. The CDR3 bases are TGTGCCAGCTCACCTTCGGGACAGGGGGTAGTGGGCTACACCTTC. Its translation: CASSPSGQGVVGYTF.

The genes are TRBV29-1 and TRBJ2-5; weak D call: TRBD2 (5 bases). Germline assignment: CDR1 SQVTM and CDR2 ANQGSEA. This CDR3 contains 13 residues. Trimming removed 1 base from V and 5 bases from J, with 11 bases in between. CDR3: CSVEAGVKETQYF. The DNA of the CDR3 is TGCAGCGTTGAAGCCGGGGTGAAGGAGACCCAGTACTTC. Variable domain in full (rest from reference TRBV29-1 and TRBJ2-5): SAVISQKPSRDICQRGTSLTIQCQVDSQVTMMFWYRQQPGQSLTLIATANQGSEATYESGFVIDKFPISRPNLTFSTLTVSNMSPEDSSIYLCSVEAGVKETQYFGPGTRLLVL.

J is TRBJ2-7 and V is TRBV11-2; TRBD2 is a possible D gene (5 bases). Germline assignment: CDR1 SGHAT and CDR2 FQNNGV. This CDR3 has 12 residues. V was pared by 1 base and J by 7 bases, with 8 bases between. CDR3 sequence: CASSLAGWEQYF. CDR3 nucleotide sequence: TGTGCCAGCAGCTTAGCGGGGTGGGAGCAGTACTTC.

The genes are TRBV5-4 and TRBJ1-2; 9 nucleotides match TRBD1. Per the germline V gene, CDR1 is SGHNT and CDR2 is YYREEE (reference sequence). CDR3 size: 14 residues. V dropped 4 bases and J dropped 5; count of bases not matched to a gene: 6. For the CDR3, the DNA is TGTGCCAGCAGCACGGGGACAGGGCTTTATGGCTACACCTTC. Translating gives CASSTGTGLYGYTF.

Here the CDR3 reads CASRETGNQPQHF. The CDR3 region has the DNA TGTGCCAGCAGAGAGACGGGGAATCAGCCCCAGCATTTT. This rearrangement joins TRBV6-1 to TRBJ1-5; no definite D call. This CDR3 is built from 13 residues. Per the germline V gene, CDR1 is MNHNS and CDR2 is SASEGT. V lost 6 bases to trimming and J lost 4 bases, with 10 bases between them.

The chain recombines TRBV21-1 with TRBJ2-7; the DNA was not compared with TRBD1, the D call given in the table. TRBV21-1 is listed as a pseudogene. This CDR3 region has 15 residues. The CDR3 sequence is CASSSRYTGGEEQYF. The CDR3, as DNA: TGTGCCAGCAGCTCGCGCTACACAGGGGGCGAGGAGCAGTACTTC.

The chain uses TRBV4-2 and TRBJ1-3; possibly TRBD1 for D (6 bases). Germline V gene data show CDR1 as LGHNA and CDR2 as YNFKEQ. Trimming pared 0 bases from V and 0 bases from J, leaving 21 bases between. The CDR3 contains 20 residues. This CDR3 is CASSQDSATRGGSSGNTIYF. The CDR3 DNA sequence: TGTGCCAGCAGCCAAGATAGCGCGACAAGGGGGGGGAGCTCTGGAAACACCATATATTTT.

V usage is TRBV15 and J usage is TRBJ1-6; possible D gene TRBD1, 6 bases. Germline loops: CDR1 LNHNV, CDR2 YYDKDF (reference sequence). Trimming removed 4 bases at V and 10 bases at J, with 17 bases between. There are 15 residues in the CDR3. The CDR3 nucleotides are TGTGCCACCAGCATGTCCCAGGGGAGATGGTCACCCCTCCACTTT. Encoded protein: CATSMSQGRWSPLHF.

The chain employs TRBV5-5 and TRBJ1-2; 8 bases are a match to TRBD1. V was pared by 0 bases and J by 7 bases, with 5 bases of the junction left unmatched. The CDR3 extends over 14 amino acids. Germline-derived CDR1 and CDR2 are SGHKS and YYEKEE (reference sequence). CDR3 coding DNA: TGTGCCAGCAGCTTGGAGGACAGGGTTGGTGGCTACACCTTC. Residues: CASSLEDRVGGYTF.

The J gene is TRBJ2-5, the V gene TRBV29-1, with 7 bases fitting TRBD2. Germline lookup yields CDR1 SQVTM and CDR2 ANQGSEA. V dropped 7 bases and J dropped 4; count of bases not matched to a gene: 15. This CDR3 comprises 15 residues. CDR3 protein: CSATYTGGGSETQYF. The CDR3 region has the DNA TGCAGCGCCACCTATACGGGGGGAGGTTCAGAGACCCAGTACTTC.

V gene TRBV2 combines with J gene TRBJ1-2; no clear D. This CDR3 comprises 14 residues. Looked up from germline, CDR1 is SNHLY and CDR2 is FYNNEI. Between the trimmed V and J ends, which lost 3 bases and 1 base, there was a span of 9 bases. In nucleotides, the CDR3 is TGTGCCAGCAGTGAGCTAGCCCATAACTATGGCTACACCTTC. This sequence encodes CASSELAHNYGYTF.

CDR3 sequence reads: CASSWGDRDWISGNTIYF. CDR3 DNA: TGTGCCAGCAGCTGGGGGGACAGGGATTGGATCTCTGGAAACACCATATATTTT. The genes are TRBV5-6 and TRBJ1-3; 9 bases fit TRBD1. The germline V gene encodes CDR1 SGHDT and CDR2 YYEEEE. V lost 3 bases and J lost 0; bases outside the gene matches: 10. CDR3 length: 18 amino acids. The variable domain in full, completed from reference TRBV5-6 and TRBJ1-3, reads DAGVTQSPTHLIKTRGQQVTLRCSPKSGHDTVSWYQQALGQGPQFIFQYYEEEERQRGNFPDRFSGHQFPNYSSELNVNALLLGDSALYLCASSWGDRDWISGNTIYFGEGSWLTVV.

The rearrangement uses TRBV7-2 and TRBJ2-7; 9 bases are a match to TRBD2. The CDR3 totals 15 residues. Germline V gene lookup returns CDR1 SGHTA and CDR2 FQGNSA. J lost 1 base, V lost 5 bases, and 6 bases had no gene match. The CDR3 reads CASSPRAGGSYEQYF. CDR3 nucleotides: TGTGCCAGCAGCCCCCGGGCGGGGGGGTCCTACGAGCAGTACTTC.

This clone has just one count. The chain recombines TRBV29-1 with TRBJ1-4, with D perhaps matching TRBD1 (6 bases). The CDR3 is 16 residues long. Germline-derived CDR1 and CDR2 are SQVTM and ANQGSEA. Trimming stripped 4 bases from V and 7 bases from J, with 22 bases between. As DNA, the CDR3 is TGCAGCGTTGGGAAAGGCGTGCGGGGGGCTAGTGAAAAACTGTTTTTT. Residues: CSVGKGVRGASEKLFF.

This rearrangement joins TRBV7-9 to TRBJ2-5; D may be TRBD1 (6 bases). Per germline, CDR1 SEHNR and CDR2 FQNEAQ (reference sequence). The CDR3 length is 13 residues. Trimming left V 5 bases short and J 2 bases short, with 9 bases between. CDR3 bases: TGTGCCAGCAGCCCGGACAGTCAAGAGACCCAGTACTTC. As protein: CASSPDSQETQYF.

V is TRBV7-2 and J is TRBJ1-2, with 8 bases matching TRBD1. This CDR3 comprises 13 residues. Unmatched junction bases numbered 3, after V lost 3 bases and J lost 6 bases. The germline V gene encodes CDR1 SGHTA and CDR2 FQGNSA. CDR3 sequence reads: CASSFLTGDGYTF. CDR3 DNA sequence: TGTGCCAGCAGCTTTTTGACAGGGGATGGCTACACCTTC.

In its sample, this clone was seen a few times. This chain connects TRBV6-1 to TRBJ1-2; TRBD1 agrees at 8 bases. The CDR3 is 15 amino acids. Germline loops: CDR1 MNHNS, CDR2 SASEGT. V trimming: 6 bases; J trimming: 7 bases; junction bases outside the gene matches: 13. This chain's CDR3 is CASSRRQGLSGGYTF. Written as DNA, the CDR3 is TGTGCCAGCAGCCGAAGACAGGGGCTTTCAGGTGGCTACACCTTC.

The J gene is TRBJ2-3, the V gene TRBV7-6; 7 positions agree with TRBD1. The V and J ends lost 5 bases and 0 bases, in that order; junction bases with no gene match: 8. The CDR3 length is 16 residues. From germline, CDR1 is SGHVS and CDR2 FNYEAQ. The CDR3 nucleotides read TGTGCCAGCAGCCAGGGCGAAGGGGGCAGCACAGATACGCAGTATTTT. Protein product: CASSQGEGGSTDTQYF.

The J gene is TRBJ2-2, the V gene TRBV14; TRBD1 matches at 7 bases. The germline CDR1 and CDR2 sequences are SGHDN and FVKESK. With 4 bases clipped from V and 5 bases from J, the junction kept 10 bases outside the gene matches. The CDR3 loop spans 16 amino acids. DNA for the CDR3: TGTGCCAGCAGCCCGTACGAGACAGGGAAGACCGGGGAGCTGTTTTTT. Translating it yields CASSPYETGKTGELFF. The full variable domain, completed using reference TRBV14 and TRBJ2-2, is EAGVTQFPSHSVIEKGQTVTLRCDPISGHDNLYWYRRVMGKEIKFLLHFVKESKQDESGMPNNRFLAERTGGTYSTLKVQPAELEDSGVYFCASSPYETGKTGELFFGEGSRLTVL.

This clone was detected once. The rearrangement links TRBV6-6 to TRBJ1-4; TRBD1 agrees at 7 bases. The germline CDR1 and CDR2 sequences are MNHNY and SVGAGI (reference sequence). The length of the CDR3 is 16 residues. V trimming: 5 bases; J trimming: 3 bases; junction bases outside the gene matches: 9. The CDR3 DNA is TGTGCCAGCAGTACGACAGGGAGGCGGGCTAATGAAAAACTGTTTTTT. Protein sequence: CASSTTGRRANEKLFF.